These 7 T cell receptor beta chains came from one sample sequenced in a study of blood T cell repertoires in COVID-19. Measured with immunoSEQ multiplex PCR; TCRdb has only the in-frame clones, and not every one. This sample carries 200,000 to 250,000 clones, 82% of them seen once, and the ten largest clones take 7.5% to 9.5%. Input material: peripheral blood. These TCRs come from a woman at least 80 years old with COVID-19, enrolled during active disease.

The V call is TRBV6-5, the J call TRBJ1-1; 9 bases align to TRBD1. V trimming: 11 bases; J trimming: 1 base; junction bases outside the gene matches: 5. Germline lookup yields CDR1 MNHEY and CDR2 SVGAGI. CDR3 length: 13 residues. CDR3 DNA: TGTGCCTGCCAGGGACAGGGGAACACTGAAGCTTTCTTT. Residues: CACQGQGNTEAFF.

The chain has TRBV6-5 and TRBJ2-5; TRBD1 matches 10 bases. The germline gives CDR1 MNHEY, CDR2 SVGAGI. CDR3 length: 14 amino acids. With V trimmed by 7 bases and J by 6 bases, 8 bases remained unmatched. The CDR3 bases are TGTGCCAGCAACCGGAAGGGACAGGGGAAGACCCAGTACTTC. Translation: CASNRKGQGKTQYF.

The rearrangement joins TRBV28 to TRBJ2-7; TRBD2 matches 9 bases. The V and J ends lost 5 bases and 5 bases, in that order; junction bases with no gene match: 7. The CDR3 is 14 residues long. Germline V CDR1 and CDR2: MDHEN, SYDVKM. The CDR3 loop reads CASSLAGPLNEQYF. The CDR3, as DNA: TGTGCCAGCAGTCTAGCGGGACCCCTCAACGAGCAGTACTTC.

The chain has TRBV5-4 and TRBJ2-3; 7 positions match TRBD1. The CDR3 totals 15 residues. The V and J ends lost 0 bases and 2 bases, in that order; junction bases with no gene match: 3. Germline CDR1 is SGHNT and CDR2 is YYREEE (reference sequence). CDR3 in amino acids: CASSLGGQHTDTQYF. The CDR3 DNA is TGTGCCAGCAGCTTGGGGGGACAGCACACAGATACGCAGTATTTT.

The chain carries TRBV12-3 or TRBV12-4 and TRBJ2-7; weak D call: TRBD1 (5 bases). The CDR3 runs to 12 residues. V was pared by 3 bases and J by 7 bases, with 10 bases between. The CDR3 coding sequence is TGTGCCAGCAGTTTGGAGCAGGGAGAGCAGTACTTC. Protein: CASSLEQGEQYF.

The chain combines TRBV7-3 with TRBJ2-5; D possibly corresponds to TRBD2 (5 bases). V lost 5 bases to trimming and J lost 3 bases, with 13 bases between them. Germline lookup yields CDR1 SGHTA and CDR2 FQGTGA. There are 14 residues in the CDR3. The CDR3 region is CASSPNRGKETQYF. CDR3 bases: TGTGCCAGCAGCCCGAATCGGGGTAAAGAGACCCAGTACTTC.

This chain links TRBV6-5 with TRBJ1-6; 8 bases align to TRBD1. With V trimmed by 8 bases and J by 6 bases, 6 bases remained unmatched. Germline values: CDR1 MNHEY, CDR2 SVGAGI. The CDR3 sequence is 14 residues long. The CDR3 is CASQGAIGNSPLHF. CDR3 bases: TGTGCCAGCCAGGGGGCGATTGGTAATTCACCCCTCCACTTT.